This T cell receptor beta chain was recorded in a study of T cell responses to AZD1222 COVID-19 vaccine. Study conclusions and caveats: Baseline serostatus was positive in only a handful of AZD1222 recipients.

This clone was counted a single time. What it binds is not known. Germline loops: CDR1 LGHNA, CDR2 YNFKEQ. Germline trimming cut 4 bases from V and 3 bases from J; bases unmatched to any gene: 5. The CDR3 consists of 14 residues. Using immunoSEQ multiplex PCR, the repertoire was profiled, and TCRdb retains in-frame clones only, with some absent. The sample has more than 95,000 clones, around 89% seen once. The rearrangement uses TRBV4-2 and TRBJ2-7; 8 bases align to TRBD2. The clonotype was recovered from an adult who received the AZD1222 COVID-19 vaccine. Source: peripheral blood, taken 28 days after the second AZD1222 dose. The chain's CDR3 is CASSPGGTFYEQYF. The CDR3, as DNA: TGTGCCAGCAGCCCGGGAGGGACGTTCTACGAGCAGTACTTC.